The entry below gives a single T cell receptor (beta chain) sequence along with its context. CDR3 size: 13 residues. The V and J ends lost 5 bases and 11 bases respectively, with 18 bases between them. CDR1 and CDR2 from the germline V gene are SGHVS and FNYEAQ. The data are from a study of T cell responses to AZD1222 COVID-19 vaccine. Using immunoSEQ multiplex PCR, the repertoire was profiled, and TCRdb retains in-frame clones only, with some absent. The repertoire has approximately 82,000 clones, roughly nine tenths of them found once; the top ten carry roughly 4.8%. This TCR was recovered from an adult in good health. The material was peripheral blood, obtained on day 0 of AZD1222 vaccination. The V call is TRBV7-6, the J call TRBJ1-1; unclear D gene. The CDR3 nucleotides are TGTGCCAGCAGCGCGGCTAGTCTCGGGGAGGCTTTCTTT. Its translation: CASSAASLGEAFF.